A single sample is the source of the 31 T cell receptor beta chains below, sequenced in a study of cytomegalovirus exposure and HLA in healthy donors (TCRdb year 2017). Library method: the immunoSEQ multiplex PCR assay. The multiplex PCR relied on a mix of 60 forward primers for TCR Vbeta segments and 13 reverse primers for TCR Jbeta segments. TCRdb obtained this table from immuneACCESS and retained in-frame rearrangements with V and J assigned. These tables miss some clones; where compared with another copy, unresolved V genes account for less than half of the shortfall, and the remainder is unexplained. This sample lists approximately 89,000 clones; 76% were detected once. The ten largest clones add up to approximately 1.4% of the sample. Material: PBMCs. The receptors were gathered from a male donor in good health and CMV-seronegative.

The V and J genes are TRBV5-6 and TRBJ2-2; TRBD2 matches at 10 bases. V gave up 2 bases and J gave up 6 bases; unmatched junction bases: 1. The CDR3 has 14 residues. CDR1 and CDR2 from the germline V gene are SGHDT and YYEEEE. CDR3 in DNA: TGTGCCAGCAGCTTTAGCGGGGGGCCCGGGGAGCTGTTTTTT. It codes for CASSFSGGPGELFF.

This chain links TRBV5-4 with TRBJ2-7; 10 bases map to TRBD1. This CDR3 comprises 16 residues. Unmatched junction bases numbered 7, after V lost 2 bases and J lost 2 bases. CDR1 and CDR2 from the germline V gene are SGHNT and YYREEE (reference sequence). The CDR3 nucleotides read TGTGCCAGCAGCTTTACCGGGACAGGGGCCCCCTACGAGCAGTACTTC. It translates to CASSFTGTGAPYEQYF.

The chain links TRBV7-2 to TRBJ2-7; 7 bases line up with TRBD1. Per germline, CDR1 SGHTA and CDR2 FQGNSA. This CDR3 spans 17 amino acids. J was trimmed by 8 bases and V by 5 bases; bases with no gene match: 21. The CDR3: CASSPPRGTDLLLKQYF. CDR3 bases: TGTGCCAGCAGCCCCCCCAGAGGGACAGACCTCCTACTGAAGCAGTACTTC.

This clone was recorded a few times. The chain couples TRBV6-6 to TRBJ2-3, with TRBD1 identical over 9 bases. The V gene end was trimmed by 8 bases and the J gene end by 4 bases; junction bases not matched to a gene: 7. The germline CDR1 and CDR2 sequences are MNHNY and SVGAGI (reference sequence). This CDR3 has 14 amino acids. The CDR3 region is CASHETGGSDTQYF. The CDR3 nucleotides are TGTGCCAGCCACGAGACAGGGGGTTCAGATACGCAGTATTTT.

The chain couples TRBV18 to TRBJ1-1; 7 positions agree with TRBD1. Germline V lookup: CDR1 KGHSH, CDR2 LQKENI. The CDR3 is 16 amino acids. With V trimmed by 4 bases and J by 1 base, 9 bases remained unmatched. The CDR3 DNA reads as TGTGCCAGCTCACTAACGACAGGGCCAAAGAACACTGAAGCTTTCTTT. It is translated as CASSLTTGPKNTEAFF.

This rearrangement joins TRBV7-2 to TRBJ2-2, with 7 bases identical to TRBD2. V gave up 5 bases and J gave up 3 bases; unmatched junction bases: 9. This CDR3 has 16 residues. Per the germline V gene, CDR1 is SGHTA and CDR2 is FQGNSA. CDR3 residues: CASSPFGGGDTGELFF. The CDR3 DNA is TGTGCCAGCAGCCCCTTTGGGGGGGGAGACACCGGGGAGCTGTTTTTT.

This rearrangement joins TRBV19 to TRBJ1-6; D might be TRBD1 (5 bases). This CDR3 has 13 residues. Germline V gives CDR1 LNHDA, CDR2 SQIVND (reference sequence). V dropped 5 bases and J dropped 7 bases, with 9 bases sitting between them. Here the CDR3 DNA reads TGTGCCAGTAGTTGGCAGGGAAATTCACCCCTCCACTTT. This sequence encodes CASSWQGNSPLHF. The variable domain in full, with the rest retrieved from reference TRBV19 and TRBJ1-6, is DGGITQSPKYLFRKEGQNVTLSCEQNLNHDAMYWYRQDPGQGLRLIYYSQIVNDFQKGDIAEGYSVSREKKESFPLTVTSAQKNPTAFYLCASSWQGNSPLHFGNGTRLTVT.

DNA of the CDR3: TGTGCCAGCAGCCAAGCCGAGGGGGCAGAGACCCAGTACTTC. Protein product: CASSQAEGAETQYF. The chain recombines TRBV14 with TRBJ2-5, with 7 bases lining up with TRBD1. Germline CDR1 reads SGHDN; CDR2 reads FVKESK. After removal of 1 base from V and 4 bases from J, the junction contained 3 bases not matched to a gene. This CDR3 spans 14 amino acids.

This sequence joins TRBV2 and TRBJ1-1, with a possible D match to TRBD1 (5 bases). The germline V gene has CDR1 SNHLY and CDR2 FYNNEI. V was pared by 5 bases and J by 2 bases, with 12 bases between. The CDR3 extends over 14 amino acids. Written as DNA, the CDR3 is TGTGCCAGCAGTTCTCAGGGTAAAAACACTGAAGCTTTCTTT. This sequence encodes CASSSQGKNTEAFF.

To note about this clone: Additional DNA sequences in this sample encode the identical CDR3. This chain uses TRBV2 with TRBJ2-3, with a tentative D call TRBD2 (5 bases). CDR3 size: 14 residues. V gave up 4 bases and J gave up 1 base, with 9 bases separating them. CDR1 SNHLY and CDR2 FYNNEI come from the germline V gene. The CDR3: CASSGLRGTDTQYF. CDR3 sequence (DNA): TGTGCCAGCAGTGGCCTGAGGGGCACAGATACGCAGTATTTT.

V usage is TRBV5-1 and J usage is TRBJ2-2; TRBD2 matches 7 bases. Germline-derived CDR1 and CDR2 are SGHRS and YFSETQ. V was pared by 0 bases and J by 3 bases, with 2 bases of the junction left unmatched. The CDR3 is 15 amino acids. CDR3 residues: CASSLELAYTGELFF. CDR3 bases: TGCGCCAGCAGCTTGGAACTAGCGTACACCGGGGAGCTGTTTTTT.

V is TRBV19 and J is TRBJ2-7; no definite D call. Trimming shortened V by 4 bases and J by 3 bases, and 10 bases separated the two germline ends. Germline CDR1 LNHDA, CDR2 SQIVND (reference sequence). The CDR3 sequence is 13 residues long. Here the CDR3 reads CASSKARYYEQYF. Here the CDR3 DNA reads TGTGCCAGTAGTAAGGCCAGGTACTACGAGCAGTACTTC.

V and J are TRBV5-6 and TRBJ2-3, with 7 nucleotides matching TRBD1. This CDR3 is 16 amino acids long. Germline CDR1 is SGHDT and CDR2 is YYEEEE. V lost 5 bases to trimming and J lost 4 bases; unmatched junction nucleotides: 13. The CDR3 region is CASRRQGNTRPDTQYF. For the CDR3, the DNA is TGTGCCAGCAGACGACAGGGCAATACAAGACCAGATACGCAGTATTTT.

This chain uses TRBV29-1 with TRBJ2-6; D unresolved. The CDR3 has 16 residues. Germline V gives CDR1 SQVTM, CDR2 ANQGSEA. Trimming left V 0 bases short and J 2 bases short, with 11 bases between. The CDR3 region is CSVEDRVLPGANVLTF. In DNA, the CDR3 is TGCAGCGTTGAAGATCGAGTACTACCTGGGGCCAACGTCCTGACTTTC.

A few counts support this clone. The CDR3 bases are TGCAGCGTGCAGGCCGGGACTACCCGCTCCTACGAGCAGTACTTC. This gives the protein CSVQAGTTRSYEQYF. The chain couples TRBV29-1 to TRBJ2-7; 7 bases map to TRBD2. V was clipped by 6 bases and J by 0 bases; unmatched bases: 11. Germline-derived CDR1 and CDR2 are SQVTM and ANQGSEA. The CDR3 length is 15 residues.

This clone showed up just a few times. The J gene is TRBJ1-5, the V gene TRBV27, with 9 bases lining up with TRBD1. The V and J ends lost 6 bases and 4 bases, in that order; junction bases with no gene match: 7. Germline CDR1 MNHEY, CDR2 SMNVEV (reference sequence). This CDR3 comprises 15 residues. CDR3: CASSRTTGGNQPQHF. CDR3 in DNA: TGTGCCAGCAGCCGTACGACAGGGGGAAATCAGCCCCAGCATTTT.

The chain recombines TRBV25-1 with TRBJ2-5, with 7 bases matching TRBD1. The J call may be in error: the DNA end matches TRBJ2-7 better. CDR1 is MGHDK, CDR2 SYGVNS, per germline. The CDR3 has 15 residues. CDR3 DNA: TGTGCCAGCAGTGAAACGGGACAGCTGGACTACGAGCAGTACTTC. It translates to CASSETGQLDYEQYF.

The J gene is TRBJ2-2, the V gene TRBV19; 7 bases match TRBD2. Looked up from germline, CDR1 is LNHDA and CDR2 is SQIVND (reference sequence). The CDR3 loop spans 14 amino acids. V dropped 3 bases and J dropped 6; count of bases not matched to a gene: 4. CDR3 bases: TGTGCCAGTAGTATCCAGGGAGGGGCCGGGGAGCTGTTTTTT. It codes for CASSIQGGAGELFF.

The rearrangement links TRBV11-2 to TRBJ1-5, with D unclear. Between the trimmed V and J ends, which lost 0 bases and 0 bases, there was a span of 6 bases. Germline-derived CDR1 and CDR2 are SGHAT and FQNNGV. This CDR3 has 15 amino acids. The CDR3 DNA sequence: TGTGCCAGCAGCTTAGAACAGACTAGCAATCAGCCCCAGCATTTT. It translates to CASSLEQTSNQPQHF.

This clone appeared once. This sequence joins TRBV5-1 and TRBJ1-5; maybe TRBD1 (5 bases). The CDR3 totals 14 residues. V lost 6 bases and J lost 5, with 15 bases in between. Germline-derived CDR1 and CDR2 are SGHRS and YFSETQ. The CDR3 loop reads CASTLRRGDQPQHF. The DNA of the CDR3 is TGCGCCAGCACCCTTCGTCGGGGGGATCAGCCCCAGCATTTT.

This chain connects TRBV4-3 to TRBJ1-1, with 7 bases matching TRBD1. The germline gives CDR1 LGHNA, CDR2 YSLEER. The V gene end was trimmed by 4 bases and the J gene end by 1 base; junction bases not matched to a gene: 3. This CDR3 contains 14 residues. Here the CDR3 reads CASSPGTANTEAFF. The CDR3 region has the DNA TGCGCCAGCAGCCCCGGGACAGCGAACACTGAAGCTTTCTTT.

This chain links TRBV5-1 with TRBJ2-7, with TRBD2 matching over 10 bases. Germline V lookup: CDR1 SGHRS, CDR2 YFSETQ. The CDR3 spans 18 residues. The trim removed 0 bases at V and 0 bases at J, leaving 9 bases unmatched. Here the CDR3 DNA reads TGCGCCAGCAGCTTGGGGACAGCCGGGACTAGCGTCTCCTACGAGCAGTACTTC. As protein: CASSLGTAGTSVSYEQYF.

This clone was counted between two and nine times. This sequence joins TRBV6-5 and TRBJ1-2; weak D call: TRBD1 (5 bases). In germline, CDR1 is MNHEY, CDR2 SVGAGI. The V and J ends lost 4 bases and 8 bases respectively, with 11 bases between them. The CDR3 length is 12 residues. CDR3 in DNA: TGTGCCAGCAGTTCCGCAGGGTCAGGCTACACCTTC. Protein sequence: CASSSAGSGYTF.

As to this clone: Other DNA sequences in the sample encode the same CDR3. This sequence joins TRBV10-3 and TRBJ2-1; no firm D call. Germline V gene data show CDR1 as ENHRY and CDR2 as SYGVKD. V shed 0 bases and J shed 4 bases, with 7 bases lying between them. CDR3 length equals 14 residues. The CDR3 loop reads CAISESERYNEQFF. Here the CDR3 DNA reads TGTGCCATCAGTGAGTCGGAGAGGTACAATGAGCAGTTCTTC.

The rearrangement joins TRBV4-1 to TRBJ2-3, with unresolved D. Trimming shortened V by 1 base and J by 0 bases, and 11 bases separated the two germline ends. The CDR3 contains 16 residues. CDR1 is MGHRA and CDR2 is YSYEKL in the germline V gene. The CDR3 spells CASSQGHSTSTDTQYF. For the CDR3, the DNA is TGCGCCAGCAGCCAAGGGCACAGCACTAGCACAGATACGCAGTATTTT.

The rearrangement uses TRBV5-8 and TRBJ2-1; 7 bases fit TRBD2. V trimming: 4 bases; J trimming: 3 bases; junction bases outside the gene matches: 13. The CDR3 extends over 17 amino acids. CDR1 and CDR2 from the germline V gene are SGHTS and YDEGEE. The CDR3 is CASSPPLAAKIYNEQFF. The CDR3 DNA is TGTGCCAGCAGCCCCCCCCTAGCGGCTAAAATCTACAATGAGCAGTTCTTC.

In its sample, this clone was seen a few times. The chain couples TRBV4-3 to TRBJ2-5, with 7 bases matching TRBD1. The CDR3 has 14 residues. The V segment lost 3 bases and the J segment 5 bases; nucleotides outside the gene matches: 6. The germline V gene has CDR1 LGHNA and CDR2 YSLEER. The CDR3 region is CASSQGTAWETQYF. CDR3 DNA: TGCGCCAGCAGCCAGGGGACAGCCTGGGAGACCCAGTACTTC.

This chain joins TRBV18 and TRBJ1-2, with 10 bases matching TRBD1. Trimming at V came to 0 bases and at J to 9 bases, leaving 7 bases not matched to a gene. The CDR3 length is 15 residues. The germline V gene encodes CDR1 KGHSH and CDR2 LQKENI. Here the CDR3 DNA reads TGTGCCAGCTCACCACCGGGACAGGGGTCCGTGCGCTACACCTTC. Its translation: CASSPPGQGSVRYTF.

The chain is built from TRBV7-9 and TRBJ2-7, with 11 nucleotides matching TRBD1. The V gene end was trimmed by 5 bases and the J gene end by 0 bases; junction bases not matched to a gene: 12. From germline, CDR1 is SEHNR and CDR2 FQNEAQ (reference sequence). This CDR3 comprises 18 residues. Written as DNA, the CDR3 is TGTGCCAGCAGCCCAGGGGGCGGGACAGGGGGTGACTCCTACGAGCAGTACTTC. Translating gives CASSPGGGTGGDSYEQYF.

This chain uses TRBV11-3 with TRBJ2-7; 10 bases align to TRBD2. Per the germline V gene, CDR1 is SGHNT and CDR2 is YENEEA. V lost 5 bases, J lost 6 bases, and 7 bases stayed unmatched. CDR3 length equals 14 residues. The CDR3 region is CASSALAGAGEQYF. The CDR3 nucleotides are TGTGCCAGCAGCGCGCTAGCGGGAGCGGGCGAGCAGTACTTC.

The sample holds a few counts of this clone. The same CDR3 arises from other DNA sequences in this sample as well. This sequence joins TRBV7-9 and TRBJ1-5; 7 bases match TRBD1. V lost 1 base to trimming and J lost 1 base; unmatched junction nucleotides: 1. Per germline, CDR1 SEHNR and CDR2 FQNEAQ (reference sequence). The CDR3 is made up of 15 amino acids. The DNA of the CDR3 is TGTGCCAGCAGCTTAGACAGGGGAAGCAATCAGCCCCAGCATTTT. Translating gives CASSLDRGSNQPQHF.